The entry below gives a single TCR beta chain sequence along with its context. The data belong to a study of T cell changes during pregnancy in multiple sclerosis. V trimming: 5 bases; J trimming: 7 bases; junction bases outside the gene matches: 11. Germline V CDR1 and CDR2: SGHVS, FQNEAQ. The CDR3 runs 14 residues. Only in-frame clones appear in the TCRdb table, and some are missing; sequencing was by immunoSEQ multiplex PCR. Of approximately 100,000 clones in the sample, over 85% were seen once. The gene calls are TRBV7-8 and TRBJ2-7, with TRBD1 matching over 7 bases. The source was peripheral blood, collected in the second trimester of pregnancy. The source is a female donor with multiple sclerosis, enrolled in a pregnancy study. The CDR3: CASSTYRGRSEQYF. CDR3 DNA sequence: TGTGCCAGCAGCACCTACAGGGGTCGCAGTGAGCAGTACTTC.